The 14 T cell receptor beta chains below all came from one sample that was sequenced in a study of OX40 agonist ivuxolimab in advanced cancers. Assay used: immunoSEQ multiplex PCR; TCRdb lists only in-frame clones, some missing. Of approximately 97,000 clones listed, roughly nine tenths are singletons. Sequenced here: CD4+ or CD8+ T cells sorted from blood, sampled in a trial of the OX40 agonist ivuxolimab. These receptors originate from an adult with an advanced solid tumor such as melanoma, head and neck, liver or kidney cancer.

The V gene is TRBV27, the J gene TRBJ2-1; 11 bases are a match to TRBD2. With V trimmed by 6 bases and J by 5 bases, 18 bases remained unmatched. Germline-derived CDR1 and CDR2 are MNHEY and SMNVEV (reference sequence). The length of the CDR3 is 19 residues. The CDR3 DNA is TGTGCCAGCAGCAGTAAGGGGGGACTAGCGGCTCTTGGGAACAATGAGCAGTTCTTC. It codes for CASSSKGGLAALGNNEQFF.

The CDR3 is CASSSGTGRTGELFF. The CDR3 DNA reads as TGTGCCAGCAGCTCCGGGACCGGCAGGACCGGGGAGCTGTTTTTT. V gene TRBV7-9 combines with J gene TRBJ2-2, with D perhaps TRBD1 or TRBD2 (5 bases each). Trimming took 4 bases from V and 5 from J, leaving 14 bases between them. This CDR3 spans 15 amino acids. In germline, CDR1 is SEHNR, CDR2 FQNEAQ (reference sequence).

The rearrangement joins TRBV10-3 to TRBJ1-5; TRBD1 might be the D (5 bases). V lost 5 bases and J 2 bases, leaving 10 bases between the germline ends. CDR1 and CDR2 from the germline V gene are ENHRY and SYGVKD. The CDR3 is 14 amino acids. CDR3 nucleotide sequence: TGTGCCATCAGTCTGCAGGGCGGCAATCAGCCCCAGCATTTT. Encoded protein: CAISLQGGNQPQHF.

The chain uses TRBV19 and TRBJ2-5; D perhaps matches TRBD2 (5 bases). V lost 4 bases and J lost 0, with 12 bases in between. Germline CDR1 is LNHDA and CDR2 is SQIVND (reference sequence). The CDR3 loop spans 15 amino acids. DNA for the CDR3: TGTGCCAGTAGTACCACCGGGAACCACCAAGAGACCCAGTACTTC. Translation gives CASSTTGNHQETQYF. The complete variable domain, with remaining parts taken from reference TRBV19 and TRBJ2-5, reads DGGITQSPKYLFRKEGQNVTLSCEQNLNHDAMYWYRQDPGQGLRLIYYSQIVNDFQKGDIAEGYSVSREKKESFPLTVTSAQKNPTAFYLCASSTTGNHQETQYFGPGTRLLVL.

The DNA for the CDR3 is TGTGCCAGCAGTTTATCGTTCCAGGGATATAATGGCTACACCTTC. It is translated as CASSLSFQGYNGYTF. The chain is built from TRBV27 and TRBJ1-2; perhaps TRBD1 as D (5 bases). Between the trimmed V and J ends, which lost 0 bases and 6 bases, there was a span of 14 bases. The CDR3 covers 15 residues. The V gene's germline CDR1 is MNHEY and CDR2 SMNVEV (reference sequence).

This clone has a handful of counts. This sequence joins TRBV5-1 and TRBJ1-2, with D maybe TRBD1 (5 bases). The germline gives CDR1 SGHRS, CDR2 YFSETQ. The CDR3 is 16 residues long. V shed 1 base and J shed 4 bases, with 17 bases lying between them. The CDR3 region has the DNA TGCGCCAGCAGCTTGACTCCGGGGACGCTAGGCTATGGCTACACCTTC. It encodes CASSLTPGTLGYGYTF. The full variable domain, completed using reference TRBV5-1 and TRBJ1-2, is KAGVTQTPRYLIKTRGQQVTLSCSPISGHRSVSWYQQTPGQGLQFLFEYFSETQRNKGNFPGRFSGRQFSNSRSEMNVSTLELGDSALYLCASSLTPGTLGYGYTFGSGTRLTVV.

The V call is TRBV30, the J call TRBJ1-2, with D unresolved. The CDR3 has 13 amino acids. Germline CDR1 GTSNPN, CDR2 SVGIG (reference sequence). V was trimmed by 0 bases and J by 6 bases, leaving 11 bases between them. The CDR3, as DNA: TGTGCCTGGAGTGTAGCGGGGAATCATGGCTACACCTTC. It is translated as CAWSVAGNHGYTF.

V is TRBV30 and J is TRBJ2-5, with D uncertain. CDR1 is GTSNPN and CDR2 is SVGIG in the germline V gene (reference sequence). This CDR3 comprises 14 residues. Trimming pared 0 bases from V and 5 bases from J, leaving 13 bases between. DNA of the CDR3: TGTGCCTGGAGTGTAAATTTCCGTGGGGAGACCCAGTACTTC. As protein: CAWSVNFRGETQYF.

This clone was found many times. Likely a read error: the CDR3 ends without its conserved phenylalanine or tryptophan. Because the CDR3's place on the DNA is in doubt, the DNA is left out and the CDR3 is given as listed by TCRdb. The chain employs TRBV6-1 and TRBJ1-1; TRBD1 is taken as the D call from the table, unchecked against the DNA. The V gene's germline CDR1 is MNHNS and CDR2 SASEGT. Termini included, the CDR3 measures 13 amino acids. This CDR3 reads CASSEAWVGRPAT.

The chain recombines TRBV2 with TRBJ2-1; 8 bases match TRBD1. The CDR3 loop spans 18 amino acids. CDR1 and CDR2 from the germline V gene are SNHLY and FYNNEI. The junction had 11 bases not matched to a gene; V was cut back by 4 bases and J by 0 bases. This CDR3 is CASSVVAGGKSSYNEQFF. The CDR3 region has the DNA TGTGCCAGCAGTGTGGTTGCAGGGGGCAAGAGCTCCTACAATGAGCAGTTCTTC.

The chain combines TRBV2 with TRBJ1-2, with 7 bases lining up with TRBD1. Germline CDR1 reads SNHLY; CDR2 reads FYNNEI. The CDR3 sequence is 13 residues long. V gave up 7 bases and J gave up 4 bases; unmatched junction bases: 6. The chain's CDR3 is CASTGGGSYGYTF. As DNA, the CDR3 is TGTGCCAGCACAGGGGGAGGCAGCTATGGCTACACCTTC.

This clone is a singleton in its sample. V gene TRBV6-6 combines with J gene TRBJ2-7; 7 nucleotides match TRBD2. The germline V gene encodes CDR1 MNHNY and CDR2 SVGAGI (reference sequence). V shed 6 bases, J shed 3 bases, and the junction held 8 bases outside the gene matches. This CDR3 comprises 14 residues. This chain's CDR3 is CASRRSLADYEQYF. CDR3 bases: TGTGCCAGCAGGAGGTCCCTAGCGGACTACGAGCAGTACTTC.

This rearrangement joins TRBV19 to TRBJ2-7; D possibly matches TRBD1 or TRBD2 (5 bases each). CDR3 length: 17 residues. Germline V gene data show CDR1 as LNHDA and CDR2 as SQIVND (reference sequence). V lost 0 bases, J lost 2 bases, and 17 bases lay in between. The CDR3 protein is CASSIEMFGRGPYEQYF. The CDR3 region has the DNA TGTGCCAGTAGTATAGAAATGTTTGGACGGGGCCCCTACGAGCAGTACTTC.

A word on this clone: One end of the junction is discordant with germline, which a read error may explain. Other DNA sequences of this sample code for an identical CDR3. The chain recombines TRBV30 with TRBJ1-5, with D possibly being TRBD1 (5 bases). The CDR3 spans 13 residues. CDR1 is GTSNPN and CDR2 is SVGIG in the germline V gene (reference sequence). CDR3 DNA sequence: TGCGCCTGGGATGGGGGGAGCAATCAGCCCCAGCATTTT. It is translated as CAWDGGSNQPQHF.